This record covers a single T cell receptor (beta chain). These data belong to a study of blood T cell repertoires in COVID-19. The germline V and J ends were trimmed by 3 bases and 2 bases, with 17 bases remaining between them. The CDR3 sequence is 16 residues long. Germline V gene data show CDR1 as DFQATT and CDR2 as SNEGSKA (reference sequence). The repertoire was sequenced with immunoSEQ multiplex PCR; TCRdb's copy has only in-frame clones and lacks some. This sample has approximately 270,000 clones, with roughly 80% found just once. The chain joins TRBV20-1 to TRBJ2-1, with a weak D call TRBD2 (5 bases). The TCR comes from a person between 65 and 79 years old with COVID-19, enrolled during active disease. The sequencing input was peripheral blood. The CDR3 region has the DNA TGCAGTGCTAGTTTCATTGGACTCGGAACCTACAATGAGCAGTTCTTC. This sequence encodes CSASFIGLGTYNEQFF.